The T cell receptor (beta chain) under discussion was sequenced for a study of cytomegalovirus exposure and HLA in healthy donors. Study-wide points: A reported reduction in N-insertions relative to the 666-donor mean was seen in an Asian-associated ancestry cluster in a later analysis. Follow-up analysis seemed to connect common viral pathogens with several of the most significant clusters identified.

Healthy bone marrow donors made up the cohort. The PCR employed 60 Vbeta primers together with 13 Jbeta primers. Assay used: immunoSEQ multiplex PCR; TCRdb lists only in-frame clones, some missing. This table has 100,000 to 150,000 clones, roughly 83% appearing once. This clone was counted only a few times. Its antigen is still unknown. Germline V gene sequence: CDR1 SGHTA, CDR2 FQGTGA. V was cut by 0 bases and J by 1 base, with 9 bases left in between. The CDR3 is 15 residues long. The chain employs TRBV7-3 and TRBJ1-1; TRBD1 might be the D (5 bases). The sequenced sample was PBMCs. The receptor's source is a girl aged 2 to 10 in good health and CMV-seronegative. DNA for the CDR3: TGTGCCAGCAGCTTAACAGGGGTGGGGAACACTGAAGCTTTCTTT. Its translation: CASSLTGVGNTEAFF.